This TCR beta chain was profiled in a study of TIL therapy for anti-PD-1-resistant metastatic lung cancer. Study context: Most patients had lung adenocarcinoma; several tumors were EGFR-mutant, two ALK-rearranged; half smoked currently or formerly.

On this clone: Its antigen is still unknown.

The time point is: pre-treatment sample, taken before nivolumab and TIL therapy. The tumor samples were excised metastases, mostly pleural nodules or supraclavicular lymph nodes. Tumor harvest preceded PD-1/PD-L1 blockade, followed by nivolumab treatment. Patients were adults with stage 4 NSCLC. Study-wide results and limits: Many TIL product clones were absent from baseline tumor, suggesting clonal contraction.

V lost 0 bases and J lost 2, with 11 bases in between. CDR3 length equals 15 residues. The germline CDR1 and CDR2 sequences are SGDLS and YYNGEE. This was the immunoSEQ v3 assay. Data came from immunoSEQ multiplex PCR; TCRdb stores just in-frame clones and leaves some out. The sample contains 9,500 to 15,000 clones, less than 75% of which appear only once. The sequenced sample was tumor tissue, obtained at baseline. The TCR originated in a person between 25 and 79 years old with non-small cell lung cancer. This chain connects TRBV9 to TRBJ1-2; possibly TRBD1 for D (5 bases). In DNA, the CDR3 is TGTGCCAGCAGCGTAGGGGGCTACGTGAACTATGGCTACACCTTC. Protein sequence: CASSVGGYVNYGYTF.